Following are 6 T cell receptor beta chains from one sample sequenced in a study of T cell responses to AZD1222 COVID-19 vaccine. Profiled with immunoSEQ multiplex PCR; TCRdb holds only in-frame clones, not every one. The sample has about 140,000 clones; approximately 88% are singletons. This specimen was peripheral blood, taken 28 days after the second dose of the MenACWY control vaccine. Source of these receptors: an adult who received the MenACWY meningococcal vaccine as a control.

The gene calls are TRBV7-9 and TRBJ2-3, with D unclear. CDR1 is SEHNR and CDR2 is FQNEAQ in the germline V gene (reference sequence). The germline V and J ends were trimmed by 1 base and 8 bases, with 7 bases remaining between them. There are 12 residues in the CDR3. In DNA form, the CDR3 reads TGTGCCAGCAGCTTAGACGTCGGTACGCAGTATTTT. Translated, it gives CASSLDVGTQYF.

This chain joins TRBV5-4 and TRBJ2-5; possibly TRBD1 for D (5 bases). V lost 5 bases and J 5 bases, leaving 13 bases between the germline ends. Per germline, CDR1 SGHNT and CDR2 YYREEE (reference sequence). The CDR3 has 13 amino acids. The CDR3 region has the DNA TGTGCCAGCAGTTCAGGGTTTATGGAGACCCAGTACTTC. Its translation: CASSSGFMETQYF.

With respect to this clone: This specimen includes other DNA sequences encoding the same CDR3. This chain connects TRBV27 to TRBJ2-1, with a possible D match to TRBD1 (5 bases). V lost 2 bases to trimming and J lost 4 bases, with 9 bases between them. Per germline, CDR1 MNHEY and CDR2 SMNVEV (reference sequence). There are 14 residues in the CDR3. CDR3 amino acids: CASSLGAEYNEQFF. CDR3 nucleotide sequence: TGTGCCAGCAGTTTAGGGGCCGAATACAATGAGCAGTTCTTC.

This chain uses TRBV19 with TRBJ1-3; D is unclear. The ends were cut back, 5 bases at V and 4 bases at J, with 15 bases in the middle. Germline V lookup: CDR1 LNHDA, CDR2 SQIVND (reference sequence). This CDR3 is 15 amino acids long. The CDR3 nucleotides read TGTGCCAGTAGTCTCCGGGCCCAACGCGGAAACACCATATATTTT. It is translated as CASSLRAQRGNTIYF.

This chain links TRBV28 with TRBJ1-4; D remains ambiguous. Trimming cost V 2 bases and J 0 bases, with 13 bases left between them. CDR1 is MDHEN, CDR2 SYDVKM, per germline. The CDR3 loop spans 17 amino acids. The chain's CDR3 is CASSLVSSAATNEKLFF. CDR3 bases: TGTGCCAGCAGTTTAGTCAGTTCAGCCGCAACTAATGAAAAACTGTTTTTT.

The genes are TRBV7-9 and TRBJ2-5, with 8 positions matching TRBD1. Germline V gives CDR1 SEHNR, CDR2 FQNEAQ (reference sequence). The CDR3 sequence is 14 residues long. V was clipped by 5 bases and J by 2 bases; unmatched bases: 4. CDR3 amino acids: CASSDRGLQETQYF. CDR3 DNA sequence: TGTGCCAGCAGCGACAGGGGTCTACAAGAGACCCAGTACTTC. The full variable domain, its missing parts supplied by reference TRBV7-9 and TRBJ2-5, is DTGVSQNPRHKITKRGQNVTFRCDPISEHNRLYWYRQTLGQGPEFLTYFQNEAQLEKSRLLSDRFSAERPKGSFSTLEIQRTEQGDSAMYLCASSDRGLQETQYFGPGTRLLVL.